This TCR beta chain was retrieved from a study of Graves' ophthalmopathy and Graves' hyperthyroidism. Looking at the study overall: Peripheral blood collection took place at initial diagnosis, before any treatment. Findings of the study overall: Ophthalmopathy progression was predicted with approximately 64% sensitivity and approximately 72% specificity. Detection in blood was also observed for most expanded thyroid clonotypes above 0.001 frequency.

This clonotype was counted many times. The antigen remains unidentified. The germline V gene has CDR1 DFQATT and CDR2 SNEGSKA (reference sequence). The CDR3 is made up of 15 amino acids. The V end lost 6 bases, the J end lost 1 base, and 18 bases lay between the germline ends. Amplification targeted the TCR beta CDR3 regions, with RNA transcripts as the source material. RT-PCR was first run with HTBI primers, then multiplex PCR in a second round. TCRdb reprocessed the multiplex PCR reads with MiXCR, giving one entry per CDR3 protein. The sample lists about 400,000 distinct CDR3 sequences, roughly 20% occurring once. Hyperthyroidism patients were newly diagnosed, ill under 2 months, and aged 18 to 65 years.

The material sequenced was peripheral blood. The chain carries TRBV20-1 and TRBJ2-5; D could derive from TRBD1 or TRBD2 (5 bases each). The origin of this receptor is a young woman with stable Graves' hyperthyroidism. The CDR3 reads CSAGPYGLGQETQYF. Written as DNA, the CDR3 is TGCAGTGCGGGACCGTACGGTCTGGGCCAAGAGACCCAGTACTTC.